Below, one T cell receptor (beta chain) is given with its context. A single record per CDR3 protein comes from TCRdb applying MiXCR to the RT-PCR reads. The sample carries around 700,000 distinct CDR3 sequences, 12% to 15% recorded once. The length of the CDR3 is 16 residues. Per germline, CDR1 DFQATT and CDR2 SNEGSKA (reference sequence). The V gene end was trimmed by 1 base and the J gene end by 4 bases; junction bases not matched to a gene: 13. The chain employs TRBV20-1 and TRBJ2-7; 7 nucleotides align to TRBD1. The clonotype originates from a female donor in good health, serving as a healthy control. The sequencing sample was made of memory CD4+ T cells from blood. CDR3 nucleotide sequence: TGCAGTGCTAGAGTCCAATCCGGGACAGCAGTATACGAGCAGTACTTC. Residues: CSARVQSGTAVYEQYF.